This TCR beta chain was sequenced during a study of blood T cell repertoires in COVID-19. Study background: Acute and convalescent COVID-19 specimens originated in the United States, Italy and Spain. T cells, B-cell-depleted T cells, or PBMCs supplied cDNA or gDNA.

Per the study methods: Amplification from reference gene primers served as the basis for estimated nucleated cell counts. Libraries were prepared by immunoSEQ multiplex PCR; TCRdb keeps only in-frame clonotypes and omits some of them. The V and J calls and the clone size are those of that table, but D and trimming were determined from the DNA. The sample holds 120,000 to 150,000 clones, around nine tenths seen once. The CDR3 length is 14 residues. V dropped 8 bases and J dropped 1; count of bases not matched to a gene: 1. Germline V gene data show CDR1 as MDHEN and CDR2 as SYDVKM. The sequence derives from a human donor in a cohort sampled during active COVID-19. The sequenced sample consisted of peripheral blood. The chain is built from TRBV28 and TRBJ2-2, with 10 nucleotides matching TRBD2. CDR3 bases: TGTGCCAGCCGACTAGCGGGGAACACCGGGGAGCTGTTTTTT. Translated, it gives CASRLAGNTGELFF.